Listed below are T cell receptor beta chains from one sample, sequenced in a study of blood T cells in healthy people across ages. Via MiXCR, TCRdb re-called the 5' RACE reads, giving one row per CDR3 protein. Of about 570,000 distinct CDR3 sequences detected, roughly 29% appear once; the ten largest clones hold about 18%. Sequenced input: blood. These receptors were obtained from an older woman in good health. The CDR3 runs from the conserved cysteine through the conserved F or W. D genes are given only for firm matches. Clone size, where shown, is once, few, many, or a class for clones that have expanded.

D gene	V gene	clone size	J gene	CDR3 DNA	CDR3 protein
NA	TRBV6-6	few	TRBJ1-5	TGTGCCAGCAGTCAAAATACCCAGCCCCAGCATTTT	CASSQNTQPQHF
TRBD1	TRBV29-1	NA	TRBJ1-2	TGCAGCCTGGGACAGGGATACGATGGCTACACCTTC	CSLGQGYDGYTF
NA	TRBV14	NA	TRBJ1-2	TGTGCCGGCAGCCAAGAGGTTAGATTTGGCGGGCTTTATGGCTACACCTTC	CAGSQEVRFGGLYGYTF
NA	TRBV6-5	few	TRBJ2-5	TGTGCCAGACTTCCCTTGGAGACCCAGTACTTC	CARLPLETQYF
NA	TRBV4-3	few	TRBJ1-1	TGCGCCAGCAGCCAAGGGGTAGGATACTTGAACACTGAAGCTTTCTTT	CASSQGVGYLNTEAFF
TRBD2	TRBV2	NA	TRBJ2-3	TGTGCCAGCAGTGATCTTGGACTAGCTCGCACAGATACGCAGTATTTT	CASSDLGLARTDTQYF
NA	TRBV6-5	NA	TRBJ2-2	TGTGCCAGCAGTCGAACTAGGAACACCGGGGAGCTGTTTTTT	CASSRTRNTGELFF
NA	TRBV11-2	NA	TRBJ2-7	TGTGCCAGCAGCTTAAAAGAGAGGGCCCGGGCTGACTACGAGCAGTACTTC	CASSLKERARADYEQYF
NA	TRBV21-1	NA	TRBJ1-3	TGTGCCACCCCAATCAACGGAGGAAACACCATATATTTT	CATPINGGNTIYF
NA	TRBV10-3	NA	TRBJ2-6	TGTGCCATCAGTGACCGCTCTGGGGCCAACGTCCTGACTTTC	CAISDRSGANVLTF
NA	TRBV6-2/TRBV6-3	NA	TRBJ1-1	TGTGCCACCCGCTCGTACACTGAAGCTTTCTTT	CATRSYTEAFF
NA	TRBV11-3	few	TRBJ2-1	TGTGCCAGCAGCTTTAGCCCCCTAGATTACAATGAGCAGTTCTTC	CASSFSPLDYNEQFF
TRBD1	TRBV19	NA	TRBJ1-2	TGTGCCAGTAGTATAGATCTCAACAGGGGCCAGTCCCTCTATGGCTACACCTTC	CASSIDLNRGQSLYGYTF
NA	TRBV7-2	NA	TRBJ2-7	TGTGCCAGCAGCTCAAACAGGGCGTGGGGCGACGAGCAGTACTTC	CASSSNRAWGDEQYF
NA	TRBV2	NA	TRBJ1-3	TGTGCCAGCAAGGAGGGGGTAACTGGAAACACCATATATTTT	CASKEGVTGNTIYF
TRBD2	TRBV2	few	TRBJ2-1	TGTGCCAGCAGTGTACGACGGACTAGCGGGGTCTACAATGAGCAGTTCTTC	CASSVRRTSGVYNEQFF
NA	TRBV9	few	TRBJ1-4	TGTGCCAGCAGCGTGGGGGCAACTAATGAAAAACTGTTTTTT	CASSVGATNEKLFF
NA	TRBV30	NA	TRBJ2-5	TGTGCCTGGAGTCCCGGCCAAGGTCCGGAGACCCAGTACTTC	CAWSPGQGPETQYF
NA	TRBV12-3/TRBV12-4	few	TRBJ2-6	TGTGCCAGCAGTTTTTCCTGGTTAGGCGGGGCCAACGTCCTGACTTTC	CASSFSWLGGANVLTF
NA	TRBV11-3	NA	TRBJ2-7	TGTGCCAGCAGCTCGGAGACGTACTACGAGCAGTACTTC	CASSSETYYEQYF
TRBD1	TRBV29-1	many	TRBJ2-7	TGCAGCGGGGGGACAGGTTTCTCCTACGAGCAGTACTTC	CSGGTGFSYEQYF
TRBD2	TRBV6-6	NA	TRBJ2-1	TGTGCCAGCACGCGGGGGGCAGGAGGGAATGAGCAGTTCTTC	CASTRGAGGNEQFF
NA	TRBV29-1	few	TRBJ2-1	TGCAGCGTTGAGGGGTATACCTCCTACAATGAGCAGTTCTTC	CSVEGYTSYNEQFF
NA	TRBV21-1	NA	TRBJ1-2	TGTGCCAGCAGCCCAAACCGGGCTTTCAGGGGCTACACCTTC	CASSPNRAFRGYTF
NA	TRBV6-5	NA	TRBJ2-3	TGTGCCAGCAGTTACTCTTGGGCTAGCCCTAGCACAGATACGCAGTATTTT	CASSYSWASPSTDTQYF
NA	TRBV6-2/TRBV6-3	NA	TRBJ2-1	TGTGCCAGCAGTCCCCGGATTTCCAACAATGAGCAGTTCTTC	CASSPRISNNEQFF
TRBD2	TRBV24-1	many	TRBJ2-1	TGTGCCACCAGTGATTTTAGTGGCGGGGGGGCCTACAATGAGCAGTTCTTC	CATSDFSGGGAYNEQFF
TRBD2	TRBV20-1	NA	TRBJ2-2	TGCAGTGCTAGAGATCGCAGGGCGGGAGGCACCGGGGAGCTGTTTTTT	CSARDRRAGGTGELFF
TRBD1	TRBV4-1	NA	TRBJ1-2	TGCGCCAGCAGCCAACCTCCGGGACAGATCAACTATGGCTACACCTTC	CASSQPPGQINYGYTF
TRBD1	TRBV6-5	NA	TRBJ1-3	TGTGCCAGCAGTTACTCGACAGGGGGCGGAACTGGAAACACCATATATTTT	CASSYSTGGGTGNTIYF
NA	TRBV19	few	TRBJ2-6	TGTGCCAGTAGTACGGGACCGACAGCTGGGGCCAACGTCCTGACTTTC	CASSTGPTAGANVLTF